What follows are 21 T cell receptor beta chains derived from one specimen sequenced in a study of tissue T cells after allogeneic stem cell transplantation. The sample's time point: mouse harvest day 7 after allogeneic transplant. The graft held 10^6 splenic CD5+ T cells and 10^7 T-cell-depleted bone marrow cells. Data came from immunoSEQ multiplex PCR; TCRdb stores just in-frame clones and leaves some out. The table records fewer than 8,500 clones, roughly 45% of them present only once. The specimen was skin. Every receptor here comes from a female BALB/c mouse given C57BL/6 T cells with graft-versus-host disease after an allogeneic hematopoietic cell transplant.

This clone was found a few times. Mouse gene names and germline throughout. The read finishes 1 residue shy of the CDR3 end, and the germline J gene is used to complete it. The chain joins TRBV5 to TRBJ2-1, with D tentatively TRBD1 (6 bases). Germline assignment: CDR1 LGHNA and CDR2 YNLKQL (reference sequence). Trimming removed 0 bases from V and 3 bases from J, with 9 bases in between. CDR3 length: 15 residues. The sequenced CDR3 bases are TGTGCCAGCAGCCAAGAGAGGGGGTCCTATGCTGAGCAGTTC. Residues: CASSQERGSYAEQF. The entire CDR3 reads CASSQERGSYAEQFF.

A remark on this clone: Genes and germline come from the mouse. The CDR3 end lies 1 residue beyond the end of the read and is filled in from the germline J gene. The rearrangement links TRBV26 to TRBJ2-4; TRBD2 matches at 10 bases. Germline CDR1 KGHPV, CDR2 FQNQEV (reference sequence). The CDR3 has 14 amino acids. Trimming took 6 bases from V and 7 from J; bases not matched to a gene: 7. Here the CDR3 reads CASSQGLGRYTLYF. The part of the CDR3 DNA that was read is TGTGCCAGCAGCCAGGGACTGGGGAGGTACACCTTGTAC.

As for this clone: Gene names denote mouse genes. The read falls 1 residue short of the CDR3 end, and the missing part is taken from the germline J gene. V is TRBV26 and J is TRBJ1-4, with D unresolved. The CDR3 has 13 residues. V shed 2 bases and J shed 7 bases, with 8 bases lying between them. Germline CDR1 is KGHPV and CDR2 is FQNQEV (reference sequence). The CDR3 sequence is CASSLKGSERLFF. CDR3 bases read: TGTGCCAGCAGTCTGAAGGGAAGCGAAAGATTATTT.

Turning to this clone: Mouse gene names and germline throughout. Read sequence stops 1 residue before the CDR3 end, and the germline J gene provides the missing end. The V gene is TRBV26, the J gene TRBJ2-3; the match to TRBD1 covers 9 bases. Germline V CDR1 and CDR2: KGHPV, FQNQEV (reference sequence). The V gene end was trimmed by 5 bases and the J gene end by 6 bases; junction bases not matched to a gene: 0. This CDR3 spans 12 amino acids. The part of the CDR3 DNA that was read is TGTGCCAGCAGTGGGACAGGGGAAACGCTGTAT. Its protein is CASSGTGETLY. The entire CDR3 is CASSGTGETLYF. Combining the CDR3 with reference TRBV26 and TRBJ2-3 gives the whole variable domain NSKVIQTPRYLVKGQGQKAKMRCIPEKGHPVVFWYQQNKNNEFKFLINFQNQEVLQQIDMTEKRFSAECPSNSPCSLEIQSSEAGDSALYLCASSGTGETLYFGSGTRLTVL.

To note about this clone: Germline and genes: mouse. The read ends 1 residue shy of where the CDR3 ends; the end is completed using the germline J gene. The chain employs TRBV26 and TRBJ1-1; D unresolved. Germline loops: CDR1 KGHPV, CDR2 FQNQEV (reference sequence). Deletions cut 5 bases from V and 5 bases from J, with 9 bases between. This CDR3 is built from 12 residues. Partial CDR3 DNA: TGTGCCAGCAGTTGCAGGAGGACAGAAGTCTTC. Translation: CASSCRRTEVF. The full CDR3 protein is CASSCRRTEVFF. Variable domain in full (rest from reference TRBV26 and TRBJ1-1): NSKVIQTPRYLVKGQGQKAKMRCIPEKGHPVVFWYQQNKNNEFKFLINFQNQEVLQQIDMTEKRFSAECPSNSPCSLEIQSSEAGDSALYLCASSCRRTEVFFGKGTRLTVV.

About this clone: Any gene name here is a mouse gene name. Sequencing ends 1 residue short of the CDR3 end; the germline J gene provides the rest. The chain is built from TRBV12-2 and TRBJ2-4; perhaps TRBD1 as D (6 bases). Germline V gene data show CDR1 as SGHLS and CDR2 as HYDKME. The CDR3 runs 13 residues. Deletions cut 2 bases from V and 4 bases from J, with 9 bases between. The CDR3 is CASSQGHKNTLYF. The part of the CDR3 DNA that was read is TGTGCCAGCTCTCAGGGACATAAAAACACCTTGTAC.

Turning to this clone: Germline and genes here are mouse. The CDR3 is cut off 1 residue early in the read; its end comes from the germline J gene. This sequence joins TRBV26 and TRBJ1-6; possible D gene TRBD1, 5 bases. TRBJ1-6 is marked as an open reading frame, function uncertain. Trimming took 0 bases from V and 6 from J, leaving 9 bases between them. This CDR3 contains 15 residues. CDR1 KGHPV and CDR2 FQNQEV come from the germline V gene (reference sequence). This chain's CDR3 is CASSLSGASNSPLYF. The part of the CDR3 DNA that was read is TGTGCCAGCAGTCTGTCAGGGGCCTCTAATTCGCCCCTCTAC.

For this clone: Mouse gene names apply. The missing CDR3 end, 1 residue past where the read stops, is filled in from the germline J gene. The chain carries TRBV3 and TRBJ1-4; no reliable D call. Trimming shortened V by 1 base and J by 4 bases, and 4 bases separated the two germline ends. Germline V gene data show CDR1 as SNHLY and CDR2 as FYNGKV (reference sequence). The CDR3 is 13 residues long. CDR3 bases read: TGTGCCAGCAGCTTAGGCAACAACGAAAGATTATTT. Its translation: CASSLGNNERLF. The entire CDR3 reads CASSLGNNERLFF.

This clone has just a few counts. Here the gene names and germline are mouse. From the germline J gene comes the end of the CDR3, since the read stops 1 residue before it. The V gene is TRBV26, the J gene TRBJ1-1, with a weak D call TRBD1 (5 bases). The CDR3 is made up of 13 amino acids. Per the germline V gene, CDR1 is KGHPV and CDR2 is FQNQEV (reference sequence). The V and J ends lost 4 bases and 4 bases respectively, with 10 bases between them. CDR3 DNA, as far as it was read: TGTGCCAGCAGTCCAGGGTTGGGCACAGAAGTCTTC. It encodes CASSPGLGTEVF. The whole CDR3 protein is CASSPGLGTEVFF.

This clone turned up a few times. Gene and germline names: mouse. Read sequence stops 1 residue before the CDR3 end, and the germline J gene provides the missing end. J is TRBJ2-5 and V is TRBV26; unclear D gene. Trimming removed 2 bases at V and 2 bases at J, with 5 bases between. The CDR3 covers 13 residues. CDR1 is KGHPV, CDR2 FQNQEV, per germline (reference sequence). Here the CDR3 reads CASSLLSQDTQYF. CDR3 bases read: TGTGCCAGCAGTCTGCTCAGCCAAGACACCCAGTAC.

Comment on this clone: Genes and germline are mouse. CDR3 sequence: CASRPTGNAEQFF. CDR3 bases read: TGTGCCAGCAGGCCAACAGGGAATGCTGAGCAGTTC. The gene calls are TRBV26 and TRBJ2-1; TRBD1 is a possible D gene (6 bases). Read data end 1 residue before the CDR3 end; the end is taken from the germline J gene. The CDR3 has 13 amino acids. Germline CDR1 reads KGHPV; CDR2 reads FQNQEV (reference sequence). V shed 6 bases and J shed 5 bases, with 11 bases lying between them.

Concerning this clone itself: Any gene name here is a mouse gene name. The read gets to within 1 residue of the CDR3 end, and the germline J gene fills in the rest. The rearrangement uses TRBV3 and TRBJ1-5; no firm D call. Germline V gene sequence: CDR1 SNHLY, CDR2 FYNGKV (reference sequence). The CDR3 spans 13 residues. Trimming removed 3 bases at V and 0 bases at J, with 3 bases between. CDR3 in amino acids: CASSFNNNQAPLF. The DNA read from the CDR3 is TGTGCCAGCAGCTTCAATAACAACCAGGCTCCGCTT.

Worth noting for this clone: A much larger clone is a single base away; this may be a read error. Mouse names are used for the genes. The read stops 1 residue short of the end of the CDR3; the missing end is completed from the germline J gene. The chain carries TRBV26 and TRBJ2-2, with D unresolved. This CDR3 is 12 amino acids long. The germline V gene encodes CDR1 KGHPV and CDR2 FQNQEV (reference sequence). The V and J ends lost 4 bases and 0 bases respectively, with 0 bases between them. CDR3 region: CASSPNTGQLYF. The sequenced CDR3 bases are TGTGCCAGCAGTCCAAACACCGGGCAGCTCTAC.

Regarding this clone: Gene names are mouse gene names. The CDR3 end is not reached by the read, which stops 1 residue before it; the germline J gene fills it in. The chain joins TRBV12-1 to TRBJ1-2; no clear D. V dropped 2 bases and J dropped 1 base, with 7 bases sitting between them. Germline V CDR1 and CDR2: SGHSN, HYEKVE. CDR3 length equals 13 residues. This CDR3 reads CASSPTRNSDYTF. The part of the CDR3 DNA that was read is TGTGCCAGCTCTCCCACCAGAAACTCCGACTACACC.

About this clone: Gene names refer to mouse genes. Sequencing ends 1 residue short of the CDR3 end; the germline J gene provides the rest. V gene TRBV3 combines with J gene TRBJ2-2; D ambiguous. Trimming removed 5 bases from V and 5 bases from J, with 9 bases in between. Germline CDR1 reads SNHLY; CDR2 reads FYNGKV (reference sequence). CDR3 length: 13 residues. The CDR3 protein is CASSPTGTGQLYF. The CDR3 DNA, read in part, is TGTGCCAGCAGCCCTACGGGGACCGGGCAGCTCTAC.

This clone rates as medium-sized. Gene and germline names: mouse. The read ends 1 residue before the CDR3 terminus; that terminus is restored from the germline J gene. V usage is TRBV17 and J usage is TRBJ2-1; possible D gene TRBD1, 6 bases. Germline V gene lookup returns CDR1 MNHDT and CDR2 YYDKIL. This CDR3 region has 16 residues. V lost 5 bases to trimming and J lost 3 bases, with 17 bases between them. The CDR3 loop reads CASSSLSGEGYAEQFF. The covered CDR3 bases are TGTGCTAGCAGTTCTCTCTCAGGGGAGGGCTATGCTGAGCAGTTC.

Points on this clone: The gene names given are mouse names. The DNA ends 1 residue before the CDR3 does, and the rest of the CDR3 is filled in from the germline J gene. The rearrangement joins TRBV14 to TRBJ2-2; 8 nucleotides match TRBD1. Germline loops: CDR1 SGHDT, CDR2 FRDEAV. The CDR3 sequence is 13 residues long. Trimming took 5 bases from V and 5 from J; bases not matched to a gene: 2. CDR3 region: CASSRDRTGQLYF. The part of the CDR3 DNA that was read is TGTGCCAGCAGCCGGGACAGGACCGGGCAGCTCTAC.

This clone is labeled medium-sized. The gene names here belong to mouse. The CDR3 goes on 1 residue after the read ends, and that part is filled in from the germline J gene. V gene TRBV26 combines with J gene TRBJ1-4, with 9 bases aligning to TRBD1. The V and J ends lost 6 bases and 5 bases, in that order; junction bases with no gene match: 4. CDR3 size: 14 residues. CDR1 and CDR2 (germline): KGHPV, FQNQEV (reference sequence). CDR3 DNA (partial): TGTGCCAGCAGCCGGGACAGGGTTAACGAAAGATTATTT. It encodes CASSRDRVNERLF. The CDR3 in full is CASSRDRVNERLFF.

This clone was detected a few times. The gene names given are mouse names. The read is 1 residue too short to cover the CDR3 end, so that end is filled in from the germline J gene. V gene TRBV31 combines with J gene TRBJ2-5; D tentatively fits TRBD1 or TRBD2 (5 bases each). This CDR3 has 13 residues. Between the trimmed V and J ends, which lost 1 base and 0 bases, there was a span of 5 bases. The germline V gene encodes CDR1 GKSSPN and CDR2 SITVG. The sequenced CDR3 bases are TGTGCCTGGAGTCGGGACAACCAAGACACCCAGTAC. Amino acid sequence: CAWSRDNQDTQY. The whole CDR3 sequence reads CAWSRDNQDTQYF.

Comment on this clone: Gene names and germline match the mouse. The CDR3 extends 1 residue past the end of the read, so its final part is completed from the germline J gene. The chain has TRBV24 and TRBJ2-7; TRBD2 aligns across 11 bases. Germline trimming cut 6 bases from V and 4 bases from J; bases unmatched to any gene: 5. The CDR3 loop spans 14 amino acids. Germline V gene lookup returns CDR1 KGHTA and CDR2 FRNEEI. CDR3 loop: CASSLRDWGYEQYF. CDR3 bases read: TGTGCCAGCAGCCTCCGGGACTGGGGGTATGAACAGTAC.

Remarks on this clone: Gene names are mouse gene names. The read terminates 1 residue ahead of where the CDR3 ends, so the germline J gene completes it. The chain couples TRBV16 to TRBJ1-1; 8 nucleotides line up with TRBD1. V lost 5 bases, J lost 3 bases, and 5 bases stayed unmatched. The V gene's germline CDR1 is SGHSA and CDR2 FRNQAP. The CDR3 sequence is 14 residues long. The chain's CDR3 is CASSLQGADTEVFF. The CDR3 bases that were read are TGTGCAAGCAGCCTTCAGGGGGCGGACACAGAAGTCTTC.